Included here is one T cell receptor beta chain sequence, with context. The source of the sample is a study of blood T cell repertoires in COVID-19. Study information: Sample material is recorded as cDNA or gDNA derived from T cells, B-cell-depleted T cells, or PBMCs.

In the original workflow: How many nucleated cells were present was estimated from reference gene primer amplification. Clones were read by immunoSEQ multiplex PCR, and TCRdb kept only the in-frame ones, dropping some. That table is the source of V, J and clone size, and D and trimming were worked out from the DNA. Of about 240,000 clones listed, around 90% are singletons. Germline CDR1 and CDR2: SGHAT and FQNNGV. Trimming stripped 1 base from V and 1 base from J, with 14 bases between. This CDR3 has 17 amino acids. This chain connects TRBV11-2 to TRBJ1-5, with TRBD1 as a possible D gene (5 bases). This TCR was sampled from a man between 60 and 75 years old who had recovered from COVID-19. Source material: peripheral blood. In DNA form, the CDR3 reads TGTGCCAGCAGCTTAGGAGAGGGACTGTTGAGCAATCAGCCCCAGCATTTT. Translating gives CASSLGEGLLSNQPQHF. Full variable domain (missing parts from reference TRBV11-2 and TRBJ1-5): EAGVAQSPRYKIIEKRQSVAFWCNPISGHATLYWYQQILGQGPKLLIQFQNNGVVDDSQLPKDRFSAERLKGVDSTLKIQPAKLEDSAVYLCASSLGEGLLSNQPQHFGDGTRLSIL.